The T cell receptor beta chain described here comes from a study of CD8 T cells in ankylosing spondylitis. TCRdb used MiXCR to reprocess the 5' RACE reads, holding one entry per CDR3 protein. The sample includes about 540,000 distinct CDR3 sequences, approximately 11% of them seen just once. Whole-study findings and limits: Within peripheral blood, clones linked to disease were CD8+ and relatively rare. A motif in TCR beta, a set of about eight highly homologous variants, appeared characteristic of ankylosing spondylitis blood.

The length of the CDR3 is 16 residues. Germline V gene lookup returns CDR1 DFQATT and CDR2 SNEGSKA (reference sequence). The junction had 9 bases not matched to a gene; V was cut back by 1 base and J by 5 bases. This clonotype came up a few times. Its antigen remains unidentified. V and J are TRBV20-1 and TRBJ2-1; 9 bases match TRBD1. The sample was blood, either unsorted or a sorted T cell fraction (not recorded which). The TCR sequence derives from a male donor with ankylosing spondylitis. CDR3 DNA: TGCAGTGCTAGAGCTCGGACAGGGGCGATTAACAATGAGCAGTTCTTC. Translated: CSARARTGAINNEQFF.